This T cell receptor beta chain appears in the sequencing data of a study of cytomegalovirus exposure and HLA in healthy donors. Study-wide results and limits: The authors listed over 150 TCR beta chains as cytomegalovirus-associated. In a later analysis, V- and J-gene trimming of beta chains associated with a DCLRE1C missense variant, replicated independently.

Primers: 60 Vbeta forward and 13 Jbeta reverse. TCRdb's copy holds only in-frame clones and misses some; the assay was immunoSEQ multiplex PCR. The sample lists some 98,000 clones; roughly a tenth were seen once. In germline, CDR1 is MDHEN, CDR2 SYDVKM. The length of the CDR3 is 17 residues. V lost 6 bases, J lost 8 bases, and 16 bases stayed unmatched. Turning to this clone: Its antigen is as yet unknown.

The specimen sequenced was PBMCs. The receptor's source is a man between 45 and 60 years old in good health and CMV-seropositive. This chain joins TRBV28 and TRBJ2-1; 10 bases align to TRBD2. The CDR3 spells CASRSLGSSGGQDEQFF. CDR3 DNA: TGTGCCAGCAGAAGTTTAGGGTCTAGCGGGGGACAAGATGAGCAGTTCTTC. Full variable domain (outside the CDR3, taken from reference TRBV28 and TRBJ2-1): DVKVTQSSRYLVKRTGEKVFLECVQDMDHENMFWYRQDPGLGLRLIYFSYDVKMKEKGDIPEGYSVSREKKERFSLILESASTNQTSMYLCASRSLGSSGGQDEQFFGPGTRLTVL.